This is a list of T cell receptor beta chains from one sample in a study of T cell repertoires in cytomegalovirus infection. One entry per CDR3 protein, called by TCRdb with MiXCR from the reads. The sample consists of 750,000 to 950,000 distinct CDR3 sequences, 25% to 30% of them appearing once. Their cognate antigens are unknown. The source material was cultured CD8+ T cells from PBMCs, sampled from culture after CMV antigen stimulation. The receptors were gathered from a human donor in good health (CMV status not recorded). Some clones in this sample may be carry-over from other donors' samples. Both conserved end residues are trimmed from each CDR3. For some rows the clone size is stated as once, few or many, or as a class when expanded; others skip it.

>TRBJ1-1|-|TRBV9
ASSVERGAATEAF
>TRBJ1-5|-|TRBV19
ASRRPTLGGRDQPQH
>TRBJ1-1|-|TRBV2
ASRVTGGLNTEAF
>TRBJ2-7|few|TRBV20-1
SARSGGADEQY
>TRBJ1-2|-|TRBV5-5
ASSFLLMGAQGYT
>TRBJ2-5|-|TRBV12-5
ARGLFTGEGETQY
>TRBJ2-1|few|TRBV4-1
ASSQVGLAGGNEQF
>TRBJ1-5|-|TRBV3-1
ASSLNRDRETSNQPQH
>TRBJ1-2|few|TRBV27
ASSLGSGAIYGYT
>TRBJ2-1|many|TRBV7-8
ASSLRLADDLGQF
>TRBJ2-3|-|TRBV27
ASSSPLRTSGTDTQY
>TRBJ2-6|-|TRBV5-4
ASSPRTGGIGGANVLT
>TRBJ2-2|-|TRBV5-5
ASSLETESLTNTGELF
>TRBJ2-6|-|TRBV27
ASSRGPSGANVLT
>TRBJ1-6|-|TRBV5-8
ASSLSRGTQSGSPLH
>TRBJ2-1|few|TRBV11-3
ASSARTGPGLGSNEQF
>TRBJ2-5|-|TRBV28
ASRVAVDETQY
>TRBJ1-2|few|TRBV20-1
SARDGPGTYRSYGYT
>TRBJ1-5|few|TRBV7-9
ATEDGGHQPQH
>TRBJ1-5|few|TRBV10-3
AISEGVSRQPQH
>TRBJ1-2|few|TRBV9
ASSERAGGYT
>TRBJ1-1|-|TRBV27
ASSFPGNREAF
>TRBJ2-1|few|TRBV7-8
ASSEGQGVIEQF
>TRBJ1-1|few|TRBV6-1
ASIAFLNTEAF
>TRBJ2-7|-|TRBV7-2
ASSFGIRSRDEQY
>TRBJ2-1|few|TRBV6-1
ASSSGTLGGIYNEQF
>TRBJ1-4|-|TRBV6-5
ASSYSDSATNEKLF
>TRBJ2-6|-|TRBV20-1
SARDRGTGISGANVLT
>TRBJ2-7|few|TRBV7-9
ASSSPTGGYEQY
>TRBJ2-5|few|TRBV10-3
AISESPGPQETQY
>TRBJ1-2|many|TRBV7-6
ASSLNPTGVIKGYT
>TRBJ2-5|-|TRBV2
ASSEVRREETQY
>TRBJ2-5|-|TRBV20-1
SARAVAGGQETQY
>TRBJ2-1|-|TRBV7-3
ASSLNPPWEQF
>TRBJ2-3|few|TRBV27
ASSFPGSSTDTQY
>TRBJ2-1|-|TRBV7-3
ASSFLSGGPYNEQF
>TRBJ1-2|many|TRBV12-5
ASGPPDSYGYT
>TRBJ1-6|-|TRBV13
ARSSEGAQGRNSPLH
>TRBJ2-3|-|TRBV7-2
ASSTTGILLAVGRGGPVDTQY
>TRBJ2-3|-|TRBV5-6
ASSLALGLEVTDTQY
>TRBJ1-2|few|TRBV6-1
ASSEAEGQGYT
>TRBJ1-2|-|TRBV27
ASSYGQGAGYT
>TRBJ2-5|-|TRBV5-4
ASSLAWAAGGIETQY
>TRBJ2-7|-|TRBV7-6
ASSLDGTGLSYEQY
>TRBJ2-2|few|TRBV11-3
ASSNSGGERAGELF
>TRBJ1-5|-|TRBV6-1
ASNSGLIQPQH